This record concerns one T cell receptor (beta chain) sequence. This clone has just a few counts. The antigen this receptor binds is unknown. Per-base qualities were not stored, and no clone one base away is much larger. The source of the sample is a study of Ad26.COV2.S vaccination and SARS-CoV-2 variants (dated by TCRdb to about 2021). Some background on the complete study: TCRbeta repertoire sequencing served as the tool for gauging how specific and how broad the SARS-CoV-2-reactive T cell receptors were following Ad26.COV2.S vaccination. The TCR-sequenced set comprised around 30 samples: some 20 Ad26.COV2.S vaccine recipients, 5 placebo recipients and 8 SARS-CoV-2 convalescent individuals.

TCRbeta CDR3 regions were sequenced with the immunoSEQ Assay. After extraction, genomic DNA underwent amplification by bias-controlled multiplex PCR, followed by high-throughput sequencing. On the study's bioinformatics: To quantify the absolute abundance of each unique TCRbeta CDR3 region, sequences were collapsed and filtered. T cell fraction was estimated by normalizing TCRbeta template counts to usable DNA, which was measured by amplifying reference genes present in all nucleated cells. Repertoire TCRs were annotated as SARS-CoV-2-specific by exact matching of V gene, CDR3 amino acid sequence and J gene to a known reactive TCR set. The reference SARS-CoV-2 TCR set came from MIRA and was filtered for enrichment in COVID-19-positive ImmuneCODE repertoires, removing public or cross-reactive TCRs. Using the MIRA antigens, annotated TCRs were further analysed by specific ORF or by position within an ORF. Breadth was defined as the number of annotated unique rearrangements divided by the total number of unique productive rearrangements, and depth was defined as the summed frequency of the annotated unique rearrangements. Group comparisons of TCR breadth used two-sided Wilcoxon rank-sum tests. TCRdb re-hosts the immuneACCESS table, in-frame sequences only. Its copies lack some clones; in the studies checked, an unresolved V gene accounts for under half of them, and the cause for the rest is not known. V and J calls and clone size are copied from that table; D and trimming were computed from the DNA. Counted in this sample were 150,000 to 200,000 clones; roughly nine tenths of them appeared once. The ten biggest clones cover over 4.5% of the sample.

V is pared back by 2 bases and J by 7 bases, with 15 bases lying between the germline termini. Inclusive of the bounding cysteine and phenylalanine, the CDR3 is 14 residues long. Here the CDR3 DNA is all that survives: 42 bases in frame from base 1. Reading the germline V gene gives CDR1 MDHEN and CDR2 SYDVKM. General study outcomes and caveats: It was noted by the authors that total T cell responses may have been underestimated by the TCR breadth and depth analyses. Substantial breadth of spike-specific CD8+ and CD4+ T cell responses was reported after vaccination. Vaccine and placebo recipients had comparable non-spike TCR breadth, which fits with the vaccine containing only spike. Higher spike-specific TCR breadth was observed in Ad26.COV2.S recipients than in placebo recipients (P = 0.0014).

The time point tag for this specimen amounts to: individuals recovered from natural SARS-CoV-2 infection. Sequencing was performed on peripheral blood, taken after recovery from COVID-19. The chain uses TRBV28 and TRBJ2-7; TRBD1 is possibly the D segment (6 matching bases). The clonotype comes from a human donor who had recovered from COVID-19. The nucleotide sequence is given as TGTGCCAGCAGTTTAGGGACACGGTTCATGGAGCAGTACTTC. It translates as CASSLGTRFMEQYF. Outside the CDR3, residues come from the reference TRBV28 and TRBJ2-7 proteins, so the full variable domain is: DVKVTQSSRYLVKRTGEKVFLECVQDMDHENMFWYRQDPGLGLRLIYFSYDVKMKEKGDIPEGYSVSREKKERFSLILESASTNQTSMYLCASSLGTRFMEQYFGPGTRLTVT.